The sequence of this T cell receptor beta chain was determined in a study of T cells in localized non-small cell lung cancer. Study results and caveats: Analysis by sequencing included only one tumor region, so heterogeneity remains possible. The appearance of a median around 57 of the top 100 tumor clones was seen in adjacent lung. Peak T cell clonality was found in uninvolved adjacent lung, exceeding tumor.

Produced via immunoSEQ multiplex PCR; TCRdb's table is partial and in-frame only. The sample comprises roughly 25,000 clones, more than 85% of which are singletons, and roughly 2.6% rests with the top ten. Notes on this clone: Its target is unknown.

Germline V gene data show CDR1 as SGDLS and CDR2 as YYNGEE. The CDR3 length is 16 residues. V shed 4 bases and J 4 bases; nucleotides not matched to a gene: 10. This TCR came from a woman aged 40-70 years with stage I lung adenocarcinoma. The sample was peripheral blood, taken before any cancer treatment. The chain is built from TRBV9 and TRBJ2-3; TRBD2 agrees at 9 bases. This CDR3 reads CASSPTTGTSSDTQYF. As DNA, the CDR3 is TGTGCCAGCAGCCCGACGACCGGGACTAGCTCAGATACGCAGTATTTT. Variable domain in full (rest from reference TRBV9 and TRBJ2-3): DSGVTQTPKHLITATGQRVTLRCSPRSGDLSVYWYQQSLDQGLQFLIQYYNGEERAKGNILERFSAQQFPDLHSELNLSSLELGDSALYFCASSPTTGTSSDTQYFGPGTRLTVL.